Following are 17 T cell receptor beta chains from one sample sequenced in a study of T cell repertoires in cytomegalovirus infection. TCRdb analysed the reads with MiXCR anew, one entry per CDR3 protein. The sample includes more than 650,000 distinct CDR3 sequences, roughly a third of them seen just once. The sequenced sample was PBMCs. All receptors derive from a human donor in good health (CMV status not recorded). Some clones in this sample may be carry-over from other donors' samples.

The gene calls are TRBV28 and TRBJ1-2; D is possibly TRBD1 (5 bases). The germline CDR1 and CDR2 sequences are MDHEN and SYDVKM. V was clipped by 5 bases and J by 2 bases, with 6 bases between them. There are 12 residues in the CDR3. This CDR3 reads CASSRGNYGYTF. As DNA, the CDR3 is TGTGCCAGCAGTCGGGGGAACTATGGCTACACCTTC.

This chain links TRBV6-1 with TRBJ2-5; D possibly uses TRBD1 or TRBD2 (5 bases each). V lost 5 bases to trimming and J lost 4 bases, with 20 bases between them. The CDR3 length is 16 residues. Germline V gene lookup returns CDR1 MNHNS and CDR2 SASEGT. CDR3 sequence (DNA): TGTGCCAGCAGTTACACCCCGGGGCCCGTAGGAGAGACCCAGTACTTC. This codes for CASSYTPGPVGETQYF.

Of note for this clonotype: The conserved closing phenylalanine or tryptophan is absent in this CDR3, likely reflecting a read error. The chain has TRBV11-2 and TRBJ2-1, with TRBD2 identical over 9 bases. CDR3 size: 15 residues. The germline V gene has CDR1 SGHAT and CDR2 FQNNGV. V trimming: 1 base; J trimming: 8 bases; junction bases outside the gene matches: 6. CDR3 coding DNA: TGTGCCAGCAGCTTAGTAAGCGGGGGGCTTTATGAGCAGTTCTAC. Residues: CASSLVSGGLYEQFY.

The chain combines TRBV27 with TRBJ2-5; TRBD2 matches at 15 bases. CDR1 is MNHEY, CDR2 SMNVEV, per germline (reference sequence). There are 20 residues in the CDR3. V gave up 5 bases and J gave up 2 bases; unmatched junction bases: 15. The CDR3 nucleotides are TGTGCCAGCAGTAGGGCAGGACAGAAGGGACTAGCGGGGGGACAAGAGACCCAGTACTTC. This sequence encodes CASSRAGQKGLAGGQETQYF.

The J gene is TRBJ2-1, the V gene TRBV28; TRBD2 matches at 9 bases. The CDR3 is 19 residues long. Germline CDR1 is MDHEN and CDR2 is SYDVKM. The J segment lost 1 base and the V segment lost 4 bases, leaving 14 bases of the junction unmatched. The CDR3: CASSYTRLAALTSYNEQFF. DNA of the CDR3: TGTGCCAGCAGTTATACGAGACTAGCGGCTCTTACATCCTACAATGAGCAGTTCTTC.

The chain has TRBV19 and TRBJ2-7; D perhaps matches TRBD1 (6 bases). Germline V gene lookup returns CDR1 LNHDA and CDR2 SQIVND (reference sequence). The CDR3 consists of 15 residues. V was shortened by 5 bases and J by 1 base, with 15 bases between the two germline ends. This CDR3 reads CASSYSPRGSYEQYF. The CDR3 DNA is TGTGCCAGTAGTTATAGTCCCAGGGGATCCTACGAGCAGTACTTC.

This clonotype was counted between two and nine times. CDR3 residues: CASSQYAADTQYF. DNA for the CDR3: TGTGCCAGCAGCCAGTACGCCGCAGATACGCAGTATTTT. The genes are TRBV7-2 and TRBJ2-3; no clear D. V was clipped by 5 bases and J by 4 bases, with 10 bases between them. Germline CDR1 SGHTA, CDR2 FQGNSA. This CDR3 contains 13 residues. The full variable domain, with the rest looked up from reference TRBV7-2 and TRBJ2-3, is GAGVSQSPSNKVTEKGKDVELRCDPISGHTALYWYRQSLGQGLEFLIYFQGNSAPDKSGLPSDRFSAERTGGSVSTLTIQRTQQEDSAVYLCASSQYAADTQYFGPGTRLTVL.

Of note for this clonotype: Sequence at one end of the junction differs from germline and may be a read error. This chain joins TRBV28 and TRBJ2-6, with 10 bases that match TRBD1. This CDR3 region has 17 residues. From germline, CDR1 is MDHEN and CDR2 SYDVKM. CDR3 sequence: CASSIRDRGAGATVLPF. The CDR3 nucleotides read TGTGCCAGCAGTATCCGGGACAGGGGAGCCGGGGCCACCGTCCTGCCTTTC.

A few counts support this clonotype. This chain connects TRBV7-9 to TRBJ1-6, with D maybe TRBD1 (5 bases). The germline V gene has CDR1 SEHNR and CDR2 FQNEAQ (reference sequence). The V and J ends lost 6 bases and 9 bases respectively, with 12 bases between them. CDR3 size: 13 residues. The CDR3 region is CASSLPGFSPLHF. The DNA for the CDR3 is TGTGCCAGCAGTTTACCAGGGTTTTCACCCCTCCACTTT. Supplemented by reference TRBV7-9 and TRBJ1-6, the full variable domain reads DTGVSQNPRHKITKRGQNVTFRCDPISEHNRLYWYRQTLGQGPEFLTYFQNEAQLEKSRLLSDRFSAERPKGSFSTLEIQRTEQGDSAMYLCASSLPGFSPLHFGNGTRLTVT.

In regard to this clonotype: At one of its ends the junction is not consistent with the germline gene, which may arise from a read error. The V and J genes are TRBV6-5 and TRBJ2-7; D possibly matches TRBD1 or TRBD2 (6 bases each). This CDR3 comprises 13 residues. The germline CDR1 and CDR2 sequences are MNHEY and SVGAGI. Written as DNA, the CDR3 is TGTGCCAGCAGGGGAAGGGGGGAGCACGATCAGTACTTC. Encoded protein: CASRGRGEHDQYF.

The table lists this clonotype with a few counts. The chain is built from TRBV6-6 and TRBJ1-6; D may be TRBD1 (6 bases). The germline gives CDR1 MNHNY, CDR2 SVGAGI (reference sequence). V lost 4 bases and J lost 12, with 16 bases in between. The CDR3 is made up of 14 amino acids. The chain's CDR3 is CASSSPTTGKPLHF. Written as DNA, the CDR3 is TGTGCCAGCAGTTCCCCCACAACAGGGAAACCCCTCCACTTT.

The rearrangement joins TRBV2 to TRBJ1-2; D unresolved. V was trimmed by 4 bases and J by 1 base, leaving 10 bases between them. The CDR3 loop spans 14 amino acids. CDR1 and CDR2 (germline): SNHLY, FYNNEI. CDR3 residues: CASSARTLNYGYTF. CDR3 bases: TGTGCCAGCAGTGCAAGAACACTTAACTATGGCTACACCTTC.

In this sample, this clonotype turned up a few times. The V call is TRBV28, the J call TRBJ2-7; 9 bases fit TRBD1. Unmatched junction bases numbered 9, after V lost 6 bases and J lost 0 bases. The CDR3 is 16 residues long. Per the germline V gene, CDR1 is MDHEN and CDR2 is SYDVKM. The CDR3 region is CASSGQGQGPSYEQYF. The CDR3 DNA is TGTGCCAGCAGCGGCCAAGGACAGGGGCCCTCCTACGAGCAGTACTTC.

This clonotype came up a few times. This chain connects TRBV19 to TRBJ1-2, with unresolved D. The CDR3 sequence is 15 residues long. V was trimmed by 0 bases and J by 4 bases, leaving 12 bases between them. The germline gives CDR1 LNHDA, CDR2 SQIVND (reference sequence). CDR3 DNA sequence: TGTGCCAGTAGTATAGAACTAGGAGACTCCTATGGCTACACCTTC. Amino acids: CASSIELGDSYGYTF.

V usage is TRBV7-9 and J usage is TRBJ1-1; D remains ambiguous. CDR1 and CDR2 (germline): SEHNR, FQNEAQ (reference sequence). The CDR3 consists of 14 residues. V lost 2 bases, J lost 3 bases, and 10 bases lay in between. The CDR3 bases are TGTGCCAGCAGCTTAAAGGCCAGCCACACTGAAGCTTTCTTT. Amino acid sequence: CASSLKASHTEAFF.

The chain joins TRBV15 to TRBJ1-1; D gene ambiguous. CDR1 LNHNV and CDR2 YYDKDF come from the germline V gene (reference sequence). The length of the CDR3 is 15 residues. The V and J ends lost 0 bases and 0 bases respectively, with 8 bases between them. CDR3 coding DNA: TGTGCCACCAGCAGAGAGCGGGGTCTGAACACTGAAGCTTTCTTT. Translating gives CATSRERGLNTEAFF.

This clonotype was picked up a small number of times. The J gene is TRBJ1-2, the V gene TRBV28, with 9 bases lining up with TRBD1. The germline gives CDR1 MDHEN, CDR2 SYDVKM. With V trimmed by 8 bases and J by 13 bases, 17 bases remained unmatched. This CDR3 region has 14 residues. The CDR3 loop is CASLVGNTQGAATF. The CDR3 coding sequence is TGTGCCAGCCTGGTGGGGAATACACAGGGGGCGGCCACCTTC.